This T cell receptor (beta chain) appears in the sequencing data of a study of blood T cell repertoires in COVID-19. Study information: In each case, the material was cDNA or gDNA derived from T cells, B-cell-depleted T cells, or PBMCs.

This clone came up many times. CDR1 and CDR2 (germline): SQVTM, ANQGSEA. CDR3 length: 16 residues. With 8 bases removed from V and 3 bases from J, the gap between germline ends came to 25 bases. Using immunoSEQ multiplex PCR, the repertoire was profiled, and TCRdb retains in-frame clones only, with some absent. The sample has about 100,000 clones; 80% are singletons. Sequencing input: peripheral blood. This clonotype was sampled from a man aged 65 to 85 with acute or convalescent COVID-19. The chain recombines TRBV29-1 with TRBJ1-1; TRBD1 is a possible D gene (5 bases). For the CDR3, the DNA is TGCAGCTCCAGCGGGCGGGGTTCTACAGGTTACACTGAAGCTTTCTTT. Amino acids: CSSSGRGSTGYTEAFF.